A single sample is the source of the 2 T cell receptor beta chains below, sequenced in a study of blood T cells in healthy people across ages. Together with a sample-barcoded 5' primer, a J-beta primer mix was included in a second PCR lasting about 7 to 11 cycles. TCRdb re-called the 5' RACE reads with MiXCR, one entry per CDR3 protein. Counted here are over a million distinct CDR3 sequences, about 40% occurring once; the ten biggest clones make up less than 8%. The specimen sequenced was blood. The receptors come from a young woman in good health.

The CDR3 is CASSYVDIQYF. The CDR3, as DNA: TGTGCCAGCAGTTACGTTGACATTCAGTACTTC. The chain recombines TRBV6-2 or TRBV6-3 with TRBJ2-4, with no clear D. CDR3 size: 11 residues. Germline V gene sequence: CDR1 MNHEY, CDR2 SVGEGT. Trimming pared 2 bases from V and 8 bases from J, leaving 4 bases between.

The chain couples TRBV4-1 to TRBJ1-1; 7 bases fit TRBD1. CDR1 MGHRA and CDR2 YSYEKL come from the germline V gene. The CDR3 has 12 residues. Germline trimming cut 4 bases from V and 9 bases from J; bases unmatched to any gene: 5. The CDR3 nucleotides are TGCGCCAGCAGCCCAGGGACAGCGAAAGCTTTCTTT. Amino acids: CASSPGTAKAFF.